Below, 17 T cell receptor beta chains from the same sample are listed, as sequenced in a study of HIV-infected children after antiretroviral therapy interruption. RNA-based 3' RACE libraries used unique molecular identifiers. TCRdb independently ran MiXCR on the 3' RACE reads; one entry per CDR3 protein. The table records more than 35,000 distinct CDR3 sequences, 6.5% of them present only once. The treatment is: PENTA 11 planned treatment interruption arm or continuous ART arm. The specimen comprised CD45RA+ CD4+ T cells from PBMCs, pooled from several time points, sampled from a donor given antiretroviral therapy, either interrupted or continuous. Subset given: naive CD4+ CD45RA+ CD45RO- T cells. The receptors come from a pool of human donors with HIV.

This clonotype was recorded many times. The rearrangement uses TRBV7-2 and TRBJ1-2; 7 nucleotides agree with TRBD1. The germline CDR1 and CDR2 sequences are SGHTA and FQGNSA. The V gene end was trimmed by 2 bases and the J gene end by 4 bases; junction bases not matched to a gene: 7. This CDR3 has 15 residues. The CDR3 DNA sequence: TGTGCCAGCAGCTTAATTACAGGGGCCGGCTATGGCTACACCTTC. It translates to CASSLITGAGYGYTF.

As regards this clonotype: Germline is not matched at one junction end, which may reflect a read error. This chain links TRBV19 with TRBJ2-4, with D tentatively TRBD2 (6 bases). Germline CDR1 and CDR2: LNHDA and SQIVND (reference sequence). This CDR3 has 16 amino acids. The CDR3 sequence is CASSIGTGGRQNTLYF. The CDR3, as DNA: TGTGCCAGCAGTATTGGGACTGGGGGTCGTCAAAACACCTTGTACTTT. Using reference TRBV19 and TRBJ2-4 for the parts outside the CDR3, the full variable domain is DGGITQSPKYLFRKEGQNVTLSCEQNLNHDAMYWYRQDPGQGLRLIYYSQIVNDFQKGDIAEGYSVSREKKESFPLTVTSAQKNPTAFYLCASSIGTGGRQNTLYFGAGTRLSVL.

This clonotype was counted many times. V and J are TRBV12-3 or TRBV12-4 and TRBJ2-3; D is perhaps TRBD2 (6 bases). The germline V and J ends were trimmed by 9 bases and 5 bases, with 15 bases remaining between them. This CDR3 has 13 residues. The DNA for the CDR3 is TGTGCCAGTACGGGACTGACGCTAGATACGCAGTATTTT. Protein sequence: CASTGLTLDTQYF.

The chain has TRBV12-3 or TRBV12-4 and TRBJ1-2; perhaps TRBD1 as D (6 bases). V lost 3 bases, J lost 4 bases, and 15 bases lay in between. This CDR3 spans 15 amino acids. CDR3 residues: CASSLAPGQPYGYTF. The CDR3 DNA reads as TGTGCCAGCAGTTTGGCTCCGGGACAACCCTATGGCTACACCTTC.

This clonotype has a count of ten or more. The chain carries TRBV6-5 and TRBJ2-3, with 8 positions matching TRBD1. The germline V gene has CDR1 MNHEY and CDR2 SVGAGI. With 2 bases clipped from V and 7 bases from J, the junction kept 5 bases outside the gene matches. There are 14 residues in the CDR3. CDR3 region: CASSYDRGRNTQYF. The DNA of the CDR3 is TGTGCCAGCAGTTACGACAGGGGAAGAAATACGCAGTATTTT.

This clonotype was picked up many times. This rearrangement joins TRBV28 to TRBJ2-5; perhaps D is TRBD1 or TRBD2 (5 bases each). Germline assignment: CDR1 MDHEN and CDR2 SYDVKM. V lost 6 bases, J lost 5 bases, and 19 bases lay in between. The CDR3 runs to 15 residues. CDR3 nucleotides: TGTGCCAGCAGAGTACGGGACCCCGATCGGGAGACCCAGTACTTC. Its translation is CASRVRDPDRETQYF.

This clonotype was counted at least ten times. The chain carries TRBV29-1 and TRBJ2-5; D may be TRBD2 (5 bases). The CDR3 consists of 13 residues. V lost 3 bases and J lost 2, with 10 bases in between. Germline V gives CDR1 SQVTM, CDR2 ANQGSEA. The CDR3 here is CSVEDGEQETQYF. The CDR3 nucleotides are TGCAGCGTTGAGGACGGGGAACAAGAGACCCAGTACTTC.

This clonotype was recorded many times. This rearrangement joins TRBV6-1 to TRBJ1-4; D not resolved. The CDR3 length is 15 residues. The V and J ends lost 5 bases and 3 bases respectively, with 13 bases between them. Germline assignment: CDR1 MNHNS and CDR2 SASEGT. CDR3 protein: CASSTTIGPNEKLFF. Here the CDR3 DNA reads TGTGCCAGCAGTACAACCATAGGACCTAATGAAAAACTGTTTTTT.

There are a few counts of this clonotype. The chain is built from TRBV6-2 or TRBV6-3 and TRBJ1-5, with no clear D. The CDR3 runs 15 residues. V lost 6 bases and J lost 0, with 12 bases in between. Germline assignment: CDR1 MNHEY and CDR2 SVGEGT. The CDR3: CASSRDLYSNQPQHF. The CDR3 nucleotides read TGTGCCAGCAGCCGAGATCTGTATAGCAATCAGCCCCAGCATTTT.

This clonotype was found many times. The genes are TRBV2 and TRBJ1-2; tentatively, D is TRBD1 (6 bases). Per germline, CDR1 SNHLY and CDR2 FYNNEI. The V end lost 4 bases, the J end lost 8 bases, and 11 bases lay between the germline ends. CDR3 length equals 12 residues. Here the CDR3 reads CASSVRGLGYTF. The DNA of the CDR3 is TGTGCCAGCAGTGTCCGGGGGCTCGGCTACACCTTC.

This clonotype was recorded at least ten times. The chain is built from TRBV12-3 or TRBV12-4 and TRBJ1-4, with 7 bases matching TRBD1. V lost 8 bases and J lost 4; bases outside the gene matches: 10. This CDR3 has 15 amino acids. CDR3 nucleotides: TGTGCCAGCGGAACCGGGACAGCTGGTAATGAAAAACTGTTTTTT. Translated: CASGTGTAGNEKLFF.

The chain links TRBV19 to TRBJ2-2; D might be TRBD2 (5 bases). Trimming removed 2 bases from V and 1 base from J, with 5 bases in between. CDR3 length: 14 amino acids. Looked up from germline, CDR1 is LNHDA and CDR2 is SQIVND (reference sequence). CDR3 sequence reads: CASSIRGNTGELFF. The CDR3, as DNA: TGTGCCAGTAGTATACGGGGGAACACCGGGGAGCTGTTTTTT.

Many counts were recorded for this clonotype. This chain's CDR3 is CASSLRGPLMNTEAFF. DNA for the CDR3: TGTGCCAGCAGCTTGAGGGGGCCCCTTATGAACACTGAAGCTTTCTTT. The chain is built from TRBV11-2 and TRBJ1-1; 7 bases are a match to TRBD1. The trim removed 3 bases at V and 0 bases at J, leaving 7 bases unmatched. The CDR3 covers 16 residues. Germline V lookup: CDR1 SGHAT, CDR2 FQNNGV.

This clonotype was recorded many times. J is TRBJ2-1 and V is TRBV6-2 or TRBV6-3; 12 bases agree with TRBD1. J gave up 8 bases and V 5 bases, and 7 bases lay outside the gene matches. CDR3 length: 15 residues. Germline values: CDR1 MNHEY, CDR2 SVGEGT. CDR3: CASSDRDRGLDEQFF. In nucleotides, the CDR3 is TGTGCCAGCAGTGACCGGGACAGGGGGCTCGATGAGCAGTTCTTC.

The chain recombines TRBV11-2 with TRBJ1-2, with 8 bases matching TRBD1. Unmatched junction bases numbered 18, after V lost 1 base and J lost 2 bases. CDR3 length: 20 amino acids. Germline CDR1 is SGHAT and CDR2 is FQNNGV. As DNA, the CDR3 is TGTGCCAGCAGCTTAGTTAGGACAGGGACAAGAACTATCAGAAACTATGGCTACACCTTC. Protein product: CASSLVRTGTRTIRNYGYTF.

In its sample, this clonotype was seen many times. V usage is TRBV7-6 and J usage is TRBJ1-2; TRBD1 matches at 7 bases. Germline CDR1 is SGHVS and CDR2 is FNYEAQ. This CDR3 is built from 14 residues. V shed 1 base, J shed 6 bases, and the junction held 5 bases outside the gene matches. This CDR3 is CASSLDRDRDGYTF. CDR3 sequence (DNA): TGTGCCAGCAGCTTAGATAGGGACAGAGATGGCTACACCTTC. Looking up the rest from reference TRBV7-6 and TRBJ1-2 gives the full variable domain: GAGVSQSPRYKVTKRGQDVALRCDPISGHVSLYWYRQALGQGPEFLTYFNYEAQQDKSGLPNDRFSAERPEGSISTLTIQRTEQRDSAMYRCASSLDRDRDGYTFGSGTRLTVV.

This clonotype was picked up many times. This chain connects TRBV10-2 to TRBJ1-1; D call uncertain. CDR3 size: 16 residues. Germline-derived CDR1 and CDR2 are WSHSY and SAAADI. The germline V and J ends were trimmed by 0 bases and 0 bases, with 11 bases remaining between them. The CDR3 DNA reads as TGCGCCAGCAGTGAGTCGCTCGGACCCCTGAACACTGAAGCTTTCTTT. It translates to CASSESLGPLNTEAFF.